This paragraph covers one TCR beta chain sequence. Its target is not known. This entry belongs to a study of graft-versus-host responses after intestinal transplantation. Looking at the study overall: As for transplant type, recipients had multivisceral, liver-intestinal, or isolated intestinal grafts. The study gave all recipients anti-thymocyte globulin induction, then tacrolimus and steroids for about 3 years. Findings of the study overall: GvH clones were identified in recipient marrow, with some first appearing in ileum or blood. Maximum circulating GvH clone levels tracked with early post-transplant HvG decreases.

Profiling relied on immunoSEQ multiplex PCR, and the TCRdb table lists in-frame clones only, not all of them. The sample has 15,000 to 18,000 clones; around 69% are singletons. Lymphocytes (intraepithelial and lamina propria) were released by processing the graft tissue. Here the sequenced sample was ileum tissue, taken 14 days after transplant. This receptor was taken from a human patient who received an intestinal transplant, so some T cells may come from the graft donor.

CDR3 in DNA: TGTGCCAGCAGCACCCCCCGGGACAGCACCAACTATGGCTACACCTTC. This translates into CASSTPRDSTNYGYTF. V usage is TRBV9 and J usage is TRBJ1-2; 7 positions match TRBD1. With V trimmed by 4 bases and J by 2 bases, 11 bases remained unmatched. The CDR3 covers 16 residues. The germline V gene encodes CDR1 SGDLS and CDR2 YYNGEE.